These 12 T cell receptor beta chains were sequenced from one sample in a study of shared clonotypes between healthy human individuals. This table comes from immunoSEQ multiplex PCR, and its TCRdb copy is limited to in-frame clones, with some not included. The data hold over a million clones, with around four fifths observed a single time. The sample was memory CD4+ T cells sorted from blood. Subset given: CD45RA-negative fraction. These TCRs come from a man younger than 35 in good health.

This chain uses TRBV7-9 with TRBJ2-5; D gene unclear. Trimming pared 5 bases from V and 4 bases from J, leaving 8 bases between. Germline CDR1 reads SEHNR; CDR2 reads FQNEAQ (reference sequence). This CDR3 contains 12 residues. CDR3 coding DNA: TGTGCCAGCAGCCCTACGGGAGAGACCCAGTACTTC. Amino acid sequence: CASSPTGETQYF.

The rearrangement uses TRBV18 and TRBJ2-7; TRBD1 aligns across 9 bases. The CDR3 extends over 15 amino acids. Germline V gene data show CDR1 as KGHSH and CDR2 as LQKENI. The V gene end was trimmed by 3 bases and the J gene end by 6 bases; junction bases not matched to a gene: 9. The CDR3 region has the DNA TGTGCCAGCTCACCGCCGGGACAGGGTACACCCGAGCAGTACTTC. It translates to CASSPPGQGTPEQYF.

The V and J genes are TRBV19 and TRBJ2-6; D is uncertain. This CDR3 is built from 13 residues. Germline assignment: CDR1 LNHDA and CDR2 SQIVND (reference sequence). Deletions cut 8 bases from V and 0 bases from J, with 5 bases between. The CDR3 DNA follows: TGTGCCAGTGGTAACTCTGGGGCCAACGTCCTGACTTTC. Its protein product is CASGNSGANVLTF.

The chain employs TRBV12-2 and TRBJ1-2. TRBV12-2 is classified as a pseudogene. The CDR3 consists of 16 residues. This CDR3 is CASRLARGPSHYGYTF. CDR3 nucleotide sequence: TGTGCAAGTCGCTTAGCCCGTGGTCCATCTCATTATGGCTACACCTTC.

This clone was detected only once. The rearrangement uses TRBV6-5 and TRBJ2-1; D perhaps matches TRBD2 (6 bases). Germline loops: CDR1 MNHEY, CDR2 SVGAGI. This CDR3 region has 14 residues. Trimming removed 1 base from V and 4 bases from J, with 8 bases in between. The CDR3 protein is CASSYFGGYNEQFF. The CDR3 bases are TGTGCCAGCAGTTACTTCGGGGGATACAATGAGCAGTTCTTC.

The chain uses TRBV9 and TRBJ1-6, with D hard to call. Per the germline V gene, CDR1 is SGDLS and CDR2 is YYNGEE. The V end was cut by 5 bases, the J end by 8 bases, with 17 bases between. This CDR3 is built from 15 residues. The CDR3, as DNA: TGTGCCAGCAGTCTGGGGTCCACCTGGGATTCACCCCTCCACTTT. Residues: CASSLGSTWDSPLHF.

To note about this clone: Additional DNA sequences in this sample encode the identical CDR3. The V and J genes are TRBV28 and TRBJ1-3; D remains unclear. Germline CDR1 and CDR2: MDHEN and SYDVKM. The CDR3 has 12 amino acids. The germline V and J ends were trimmed by 5 bases and 0 bases, with 2 bases remaining between them. The chain's CDR3 is CASSNSGNTIYF. CDR3 in DNA: TGTGCCAGCAGTAACTCTGGAAACACCATATATTTT. Filled out from reference TRBV28 and TRBJ1-3, the complete variable domain reads DVKVTQSSRYLVKRTGEKVFLECVQDMDHENMFWYRQDPGLGLRLIYFSYDVKMKEKGDIPEGYSVSREKKERFSLILESASTNQTSMYLCASSNSGNTIYFGEGSWLTVV.

The chain combines TRBV19 with TRBJ1-5, with a weak D call TRBD1 (5 bases). This CDR3 has 13 amino acids. Trimming took 8 bases from V and 2 from J, leaving 10 bases between them. Germline V gene data show CDR1 as LNHDA and CDR2 as SQIVND (reference sequence). The chain's CDR3 is CASARVRNQPQHF. The CDR3 region has the DNA TGTGCCAGTGCCAGGGTTCGCAATCAGCCCCAGCATTTT.

This sequence joins TRBV5-8 and TRBJ1-5; TRBD1 is a possible D gene (6 bases). Germline V lookup: CDR1 SGHTS, CDR2 YDEGEE. The CDR3 has 15 residues. Trimming cost V 4 bases and J 2 bases, with 13 bases left between them. CDR3 region: CASSGGGAGNQPQHF. The CDR3 DNA sequence: TGTGCCAGCAGCGGGGGGGGCGCGGGCAATCAGCCCCAGCATTTT.

The chain is built from TRBV6-6 and TRBJ2-7; possibly TRBD2 for D (5 bases). Germline V gene lookup returns CDR1 MNHNY and CDR2 SVGAGI (reference sequence). This CDR3 is built from 13 residues. Between the trimmed V and J ends, which lost 0 bases and 2 bases, there was a span of 5 bases. CDR3 amino acids: CASSYSRAYEQYF. The CDR3 coding sequence is TGTGCCAGCAGTTACTCGCGGGCCTACGAGCAGTACTTC.

The chain carries TRBV5-4 and TRBJ1-1; D perhaps matches TRBD1 (6 bases). The germline CDR1 and CDR2 sequences are SGHNT and YYREEE (reference sequence). CDR3 length: 15 amino acids. V was trimmed by 2 bases and J by 1 base, leaving 12 bases between them. CDR3 amino acids: CASSLKGGTNTEAFF. The CDR3 DNA sequence: TGTGCCAGCAGCTTAAAGGGGGGTACGAACACTGAAGCTTTCTTT.

The V call is TRBV2, the J call TRBJ2-3; the D gene could be TRBD1 or TRBD2 (5 bases each). The V gene's germline CDR1 is SNHLY and CDR2 FYNNEI. The CDR3 has 19 amino acids. Trimming took off 5 bases at V and 2 bases at J, with 26 bases between the two ends. CDR3 residues: CASSIGWSGTKGHTDTQYF. CDR3 in DNA: TGTGCCAGCAGTATCGGCTGGAGCGGAACAAAGGGGCACACAGATACGCAGTATTTT.